What follows describes a single T cell receptor (beta chain). The germline CDR1 and CDR2 sequences are ENHRY and SYGVKD. The CDR3 length is 18 residues. The trim removed 6 bases at V and 3 bases at J, leaving 15 bases unmatched. This entry belongs to a study of blood T cell repertoires in COVID-19. Looking at the study overall: Researchers got acute and convalescent COVID-19 samples from the United States, Italy and Spain. T cells, B-cell-depleted T cells, or PBMCs supplied cDNA or gDNA.

Produced via immunoSEQ multiplex PCR; TCRdb's table is partial and in-frame only. The sample comprises roughly 150,000 clones, almost 85% of which are singletons, and under 3% rests with the top ten. The sequence was obtained from a middle-aged man with acute or convalescent COVID-19. Material for sequencing was peripheral blood. This sequence joins TRBV10-3 and TRBJ1-5, with 9 bases aligning to TRBD1. CDR3 sequence (DNA): TGTGCCATCAGAGATACCAAAGGGGGACAGGGCTACAATCAGCCCCAGCATTTT. Its translation: CAIRDTKGGQGYNQPQHF.